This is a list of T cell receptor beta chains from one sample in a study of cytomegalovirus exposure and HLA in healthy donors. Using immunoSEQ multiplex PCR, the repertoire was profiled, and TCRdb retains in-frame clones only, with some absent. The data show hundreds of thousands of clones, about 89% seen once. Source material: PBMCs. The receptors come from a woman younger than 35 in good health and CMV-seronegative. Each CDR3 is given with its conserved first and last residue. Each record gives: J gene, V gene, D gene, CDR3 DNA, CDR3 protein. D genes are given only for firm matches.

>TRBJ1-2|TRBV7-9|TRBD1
TGTGCCAGCAGTTTGGGACAGACCTATGGCTACACCTTC
CASSLGQTYGYTF
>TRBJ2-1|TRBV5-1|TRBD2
TGCGCCAGCAGCCCGACTAGCGGGGGCTACAATGAGCAGTTCTTC
CASSPTSGGYNEQFF
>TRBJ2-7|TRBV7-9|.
TGTGCCAGCAGGAGACTGTACGAGCAGTACTTC
CASRRLYEQYF
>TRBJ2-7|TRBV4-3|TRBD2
TGCGCCAGCAGCATGGGACTAGCGGAAACCTACGAGCAGTACTTC
CASSMGLAETYEQYF
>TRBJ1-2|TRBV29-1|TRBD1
TGCAGCGTTTCCCCGGGACAGCCCTATGTAGGCTACACCTTC
CSVSPGQPYVGYTF
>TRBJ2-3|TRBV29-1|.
TGCAGCGTTGATTCAGGTAGCACAGATACGCAGTATTTT
CSVDSGSTDTQYF
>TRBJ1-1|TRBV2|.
TGTGCCAGCAGCCGACCGGGGGACACTGAAGCTTTCTTT
CASSRPGDTEAFF
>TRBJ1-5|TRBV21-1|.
TGTGCCAGCAGCCTAAGGGACAGGGGCATCCAGCCCCAGCATTTT
CASSLRDRGIQPQHF
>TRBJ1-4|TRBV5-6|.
TGTGCCAGCAGCTTCGGGGGGACCAATGAAAAACTGTTTTTT
CASSFGGTNEKLFF
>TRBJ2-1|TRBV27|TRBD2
TGTGCCAGCAGTCTCGGACTAGCGGGCAACAATGAGCAGTTCTTC
CASSLGLAGNNEQFF
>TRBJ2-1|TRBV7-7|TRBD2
TGTGCCAGCAGCTCTACTAGCGGGGTGCGGATCAATGAGCAGTTCTTC
CASSSTSGVRINEQFF
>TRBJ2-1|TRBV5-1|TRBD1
TGCGCCAGCTTCTCTGAGGTCGGACAGGGGTACAATGAGCAGTTCTTC
CASFSEVGQGYNEQFF